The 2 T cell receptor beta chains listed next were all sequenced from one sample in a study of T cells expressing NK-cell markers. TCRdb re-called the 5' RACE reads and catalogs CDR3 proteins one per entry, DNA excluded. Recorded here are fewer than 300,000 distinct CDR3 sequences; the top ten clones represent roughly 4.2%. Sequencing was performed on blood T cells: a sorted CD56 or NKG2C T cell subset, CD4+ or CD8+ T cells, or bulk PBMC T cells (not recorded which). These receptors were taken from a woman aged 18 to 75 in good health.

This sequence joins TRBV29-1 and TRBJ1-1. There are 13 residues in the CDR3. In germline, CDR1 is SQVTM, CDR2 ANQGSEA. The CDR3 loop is CSVALRQNTEAFF.

The CDR3 protein is CASTLSRGADTQYF. The rearrangement joins TRBV12-3 or TRBV12-4 to TRBJ2-3; TCRdb's D call, TRBD1, is unchecked because there is no DNA. The CDR3 is 14 amino acids.